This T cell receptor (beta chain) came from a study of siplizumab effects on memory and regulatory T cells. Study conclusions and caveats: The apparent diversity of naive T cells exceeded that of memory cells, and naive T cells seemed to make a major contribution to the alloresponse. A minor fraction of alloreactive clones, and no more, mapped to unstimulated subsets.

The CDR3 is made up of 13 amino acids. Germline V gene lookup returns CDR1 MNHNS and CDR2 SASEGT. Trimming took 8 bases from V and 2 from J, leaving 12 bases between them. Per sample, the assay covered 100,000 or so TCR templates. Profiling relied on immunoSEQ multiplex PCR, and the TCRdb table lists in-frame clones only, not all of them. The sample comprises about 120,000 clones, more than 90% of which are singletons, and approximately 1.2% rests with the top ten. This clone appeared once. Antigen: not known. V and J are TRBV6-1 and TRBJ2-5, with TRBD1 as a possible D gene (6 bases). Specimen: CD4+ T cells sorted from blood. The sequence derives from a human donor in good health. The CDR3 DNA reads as TGTGCCAGCGATGGACAGAAACAAGAGACCCAGTACTTC. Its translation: CASDGQKQETQYF.